This T cell receptor beta chain was recorded in a study of CD8 T cells in ankylosing spondylitis (dated by TCRdb to 2016 to 2017). With respect to the entire study: The study profiled T cell receptor beta repertoires in healthy donors and ankylosing spondylitis patients to find disease-linked TCR variants. The whole study cohort included over 85 healthy donors and some 27 ankylosing spondylitis patients. Peripheral blood was sampled, and synovial fluid was additionally collected from ankylosing spondylitis patients.

What the study reported, not specific to this receptor: A TCR beta motif made up of seven or eight highly homologous amino acid variants appeared to be characteristic of blood from ankylosing spondylitis patients. The disease-linked clones had a CD8+ phenotype and were found at relatively low frequencies in peripheral blood. According to the report, matched synovial fluid samples from ankylosing spondylitis patients were significantly enriched for the disease-linked clones. Some of the motif variants had been reported before in the synovial fluid and blood of reactive arthritis patients, a finding that suggests common disease-initiation mechanisms.

Sequencing used an Illumina HiSeq 2500. Quantitative 5'-RACE with molecular barcodes was the method used to prepare the TCR beta libraries. On the authors' methods: A new computational method, built on a probabilistic model of VDJ rearrangement, was used to identify disease-linked TCR variants. TCRdb reworked the public reads: Q25 trimming with fastp, MiXCR clone assembly, productive beta chains retained. CDR3 protein duplicates are merged, each entry listing the most common genes and DNA. These V and J calls rely on TCRdb rather than the paper's analysis. The table for this sample lists just over 300,000 distinct CDR3 sequences; around 20% of them were counted only once. Together, the top ten hold approximately 3.7% of the sample. In its sample, this clonotype was seen a few times. There is no known antigen for this receptor. Base quality data are lacking; no much larger clone is found one base away.

This sequence was found in a female donor with ankylosing spondylitis or in good health (not recorded which). Sequenced: blood, either unsorted or a sorted T cell fraction (not recorded which).

The CDR3 corresponds to CSARAPTSGEETQYF. The DNA sequence follows: TGCAGTGCTAGAGCTCCGACTAGCGGTGAAGAGACCCAGTACTTC. The rearrangement combines TRBV20-1 with TRBJ2-5, and 9 junctional nucleotides match TRBD2. Inclusive of the bounding cysteine and phenylalanine, the CDR3 is 15 residues long. Solely the CDR3 DNA is kept, with 45 bases framed from the first base. The CDR1 and CDR2 encoded by the germline V gene (reference sequence) are DFQATT and SNEGSKA. The germline V and J ends show losses of 1 base and 3 bases respectively, and no gene match explains 6 bases of the junction.